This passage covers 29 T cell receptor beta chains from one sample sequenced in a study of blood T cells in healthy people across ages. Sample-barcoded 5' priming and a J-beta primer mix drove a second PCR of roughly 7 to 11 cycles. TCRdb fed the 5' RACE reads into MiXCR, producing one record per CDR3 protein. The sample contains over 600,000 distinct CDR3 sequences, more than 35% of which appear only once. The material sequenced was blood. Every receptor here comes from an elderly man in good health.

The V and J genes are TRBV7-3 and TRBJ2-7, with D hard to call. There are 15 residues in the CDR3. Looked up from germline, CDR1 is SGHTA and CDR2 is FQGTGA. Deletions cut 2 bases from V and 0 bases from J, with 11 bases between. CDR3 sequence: CASSLRSGFSYEQYF. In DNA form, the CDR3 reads TGTGCCAGCAGCTTACGTTCAGGATTCTCCTACGAGCAGTACTTC.

This CDR3 reads CASGGTADYGYTF. DNA for the CDR3: TGTGCCAGCGGAGGGACAGCGGACTATGGCTACACCTTC. The gene calls are TRBV25-1 and TRBJ1-2; 7 bases line up with TRBD1. Germline assignment: CDR1 MGHDK and CDR2 SYGVNS. The CDR3 runs to 13 residues. V lost 8 bases and J lost 3; bases outside the gene matches: 6.

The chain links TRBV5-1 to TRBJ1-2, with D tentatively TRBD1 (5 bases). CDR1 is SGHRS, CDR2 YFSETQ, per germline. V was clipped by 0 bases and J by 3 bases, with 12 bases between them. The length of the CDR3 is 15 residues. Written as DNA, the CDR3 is TGCGCCAGCAGCTTGGGAGAGGGGAGGTACTATGGCTACACCTTC. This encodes CASSLGEGRYYGYTF.

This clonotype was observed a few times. CDR3 residues: CASSLRQVSYQETQYF. DNA for the CDR3: TGCGCCAGCAGCTTGAGGCAGGTTTCCTACCAAGAGACCCAGTACTTC. This chain uses TRBV5-1 with TRBJ2-5; D not certain. V lost 1 base and J lost 0, with 13 bases in between. Germline CDR1 reads SGHRS; CDR2 reads YFSETQ. This CDR3 has 16 residues.

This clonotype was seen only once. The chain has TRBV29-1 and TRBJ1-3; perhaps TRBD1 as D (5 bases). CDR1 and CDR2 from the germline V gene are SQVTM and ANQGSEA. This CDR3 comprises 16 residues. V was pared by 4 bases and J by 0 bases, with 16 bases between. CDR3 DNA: TGCAGCGTTGTTGACACGGGGGAAGGCTCTGGAAACACCATATATTTT. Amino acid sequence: CSVVDTGEGSGNTIYF.

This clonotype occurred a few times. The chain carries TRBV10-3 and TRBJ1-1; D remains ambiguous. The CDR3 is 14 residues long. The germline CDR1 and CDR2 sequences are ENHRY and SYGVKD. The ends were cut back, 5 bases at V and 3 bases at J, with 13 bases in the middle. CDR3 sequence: CAISSVRVDTEAFF. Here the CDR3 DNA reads TGTGCCATCAGTAGCGTTAGGGTAGACACTGAAGCTTTCTTT.

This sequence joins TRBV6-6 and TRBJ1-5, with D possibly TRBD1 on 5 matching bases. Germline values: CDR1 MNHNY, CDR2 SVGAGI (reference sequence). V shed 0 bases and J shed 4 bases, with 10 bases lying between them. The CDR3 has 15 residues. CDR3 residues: CASSYSTGGNQPQHF. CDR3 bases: TGTGCCAGCAGTTACTCCACAGGTGGGAATCAGCCCCAGCATTTT.

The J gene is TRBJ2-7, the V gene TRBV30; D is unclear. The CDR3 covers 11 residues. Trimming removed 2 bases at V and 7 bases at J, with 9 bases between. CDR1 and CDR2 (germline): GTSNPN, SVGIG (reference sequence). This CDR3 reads CAWSSFREQYF. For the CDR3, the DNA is TGTGCCTGGAGTTCGTTCAGGGAGCAGTACTTC.

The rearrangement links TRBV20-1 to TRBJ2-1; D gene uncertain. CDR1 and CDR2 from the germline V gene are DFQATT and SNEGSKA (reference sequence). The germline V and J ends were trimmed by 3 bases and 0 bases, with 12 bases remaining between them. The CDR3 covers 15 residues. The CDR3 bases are TGCAGTGCTAGTAACCCAGCAAGCTCCTACAATGAGCAGTTCTTC. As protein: CSASNPASSYNEQFF.

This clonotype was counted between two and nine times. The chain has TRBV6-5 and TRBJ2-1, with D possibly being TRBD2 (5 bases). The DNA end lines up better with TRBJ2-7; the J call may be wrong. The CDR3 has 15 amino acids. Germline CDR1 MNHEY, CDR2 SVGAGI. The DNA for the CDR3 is TGTGCCAGCAGTGATTCGGGGAGCTCCTACAATGAGCAGTACTTC. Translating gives CASSDSGSSYNEQYF.

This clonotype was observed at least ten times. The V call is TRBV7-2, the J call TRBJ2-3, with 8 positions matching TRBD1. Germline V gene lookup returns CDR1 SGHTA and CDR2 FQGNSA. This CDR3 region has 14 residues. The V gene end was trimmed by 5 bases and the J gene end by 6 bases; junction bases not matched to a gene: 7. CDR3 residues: CASSPRTGWDTQYF. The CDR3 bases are TGTGCCAGCAGCCCGCGGACAGGGTGGGATACGCAGTATTTT.

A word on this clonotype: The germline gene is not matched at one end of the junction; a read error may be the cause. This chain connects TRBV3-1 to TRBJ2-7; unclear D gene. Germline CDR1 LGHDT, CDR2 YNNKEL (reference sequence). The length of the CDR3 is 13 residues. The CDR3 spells CAGSQVRSYEQYF. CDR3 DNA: TGTGCCGGCAGCCAAGTACGATCCTACGAGCAGTACTTC.

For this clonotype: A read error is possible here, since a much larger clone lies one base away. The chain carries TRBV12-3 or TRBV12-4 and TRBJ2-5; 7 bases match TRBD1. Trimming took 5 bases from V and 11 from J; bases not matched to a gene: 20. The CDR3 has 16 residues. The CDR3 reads CASSPRGRGFFYVQYF. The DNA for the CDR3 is TGTGCCAGCAGTCCCCGTGGCAGGGGGTTCTTTTACGTGCAGTACTTC.

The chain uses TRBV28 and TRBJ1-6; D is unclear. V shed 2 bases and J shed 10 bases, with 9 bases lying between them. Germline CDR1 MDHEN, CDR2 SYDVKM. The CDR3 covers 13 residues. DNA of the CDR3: TGTGCCAGCAGTTTAGACCCATTCTCACCCCTCCACTTT. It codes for CASSLDPFSPLHF.

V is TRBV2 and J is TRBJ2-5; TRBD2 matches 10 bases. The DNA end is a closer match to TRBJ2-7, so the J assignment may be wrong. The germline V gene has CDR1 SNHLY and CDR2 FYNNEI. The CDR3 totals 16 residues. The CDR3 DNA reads TGTGCCAGCAGTGAAGGGTGGACTAGCGGCTTCTACGAGCAGTACTTC. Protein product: CASSEGWTSGFYEQYF.

CDR3: CASSPASNYGYTF. Here the CDR3 DNA reads TGTGCCAGCAGCCCGGCAAGTAACTATGGCTACACCTTC. The chain joins TRBV7-9 to TRBJ1-2, with no clear D. Trimming left V 5 bases short and J 1 base short, with 8 bases between. The CDR3 runs 13 residues. CDR1 and CDR2 from the germline V gene are SEHNR and FQNEAQ (reference sequence).

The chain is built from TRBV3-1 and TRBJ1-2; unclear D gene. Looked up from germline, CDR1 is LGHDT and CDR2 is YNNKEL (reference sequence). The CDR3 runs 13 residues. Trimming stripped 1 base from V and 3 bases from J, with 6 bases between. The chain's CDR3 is CASSQVADYGYTF. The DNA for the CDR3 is TGTGCCAGCAGCCAAGTGGCAGACTATGGCTACACCTTC.

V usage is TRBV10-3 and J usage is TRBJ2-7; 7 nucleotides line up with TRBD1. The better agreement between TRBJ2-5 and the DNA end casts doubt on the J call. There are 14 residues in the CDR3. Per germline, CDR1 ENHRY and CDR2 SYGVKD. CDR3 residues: CAISGQGGQETQYF. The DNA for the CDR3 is TGTGCCATCAGTGGACAGGGTGGGCAAGAGACCCAGTACTTC.

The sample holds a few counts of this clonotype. CDR3 sequence reads: CASTLGGGTYEQYF. In DNA form, the CDR3 reads TGTGCCAGCACTCTTGGGGGGGGGACCTACGAGCAGTACTTC. The V gene is TRBV12-3 or TRBV12-4, the J gene TRBJ2-7; TRBD2 agrees at 7 bases. The CDR3 runs 14 residues. The trim removed 7 bases at V and 2 bases at J, leaving 8 bases unmatched.

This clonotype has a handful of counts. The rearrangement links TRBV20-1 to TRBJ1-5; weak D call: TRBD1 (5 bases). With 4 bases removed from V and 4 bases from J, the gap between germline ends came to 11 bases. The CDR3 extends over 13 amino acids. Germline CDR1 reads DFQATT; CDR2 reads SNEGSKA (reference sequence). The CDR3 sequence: CSAIVGDNQPQHF. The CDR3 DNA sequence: TGCAGTGCTATAGTAGGGGATAATCAGCCCCAGCATTTT.

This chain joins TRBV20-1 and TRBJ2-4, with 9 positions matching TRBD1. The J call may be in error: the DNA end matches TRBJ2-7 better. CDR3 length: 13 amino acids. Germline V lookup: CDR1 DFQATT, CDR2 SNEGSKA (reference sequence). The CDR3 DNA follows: TGCAGTGCTCAGGACAGGGGAGGGTACGAGCAGTACTTC. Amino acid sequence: CSAQDRGGYEQYF.

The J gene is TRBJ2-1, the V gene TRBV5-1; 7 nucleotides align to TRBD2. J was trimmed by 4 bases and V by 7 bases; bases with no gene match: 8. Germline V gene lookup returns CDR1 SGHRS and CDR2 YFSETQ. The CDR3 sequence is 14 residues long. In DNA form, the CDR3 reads TGCGCCAGCCAGCTAGCGGCCCAATACAATGAGCAGTTCTTC. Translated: CASQLAAQYNEQFF. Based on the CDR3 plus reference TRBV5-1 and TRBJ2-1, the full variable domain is KAGVTQTPRYLIKTRGQQVTLSCSPISGHRSVSWYQQTPGQGLQFLFEYFSETQRNKGNFPGRFSGRQFSNSRSEMNVSTLELGDSALYLCASQLAAQYNEQFFGPGTRLTVL.

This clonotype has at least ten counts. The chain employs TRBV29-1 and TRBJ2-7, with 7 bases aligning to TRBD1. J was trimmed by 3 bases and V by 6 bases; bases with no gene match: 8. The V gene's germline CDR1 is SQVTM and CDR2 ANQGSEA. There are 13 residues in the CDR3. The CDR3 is CSVSRDSNYEQYF. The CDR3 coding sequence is TGCAGCGTCTCTAGGGACAGTAACTACGAGCAGTACTTC.

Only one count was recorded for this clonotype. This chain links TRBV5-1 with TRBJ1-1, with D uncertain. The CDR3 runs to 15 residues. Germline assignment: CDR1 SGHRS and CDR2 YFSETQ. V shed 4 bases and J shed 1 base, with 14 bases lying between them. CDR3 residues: CASSRGITANTEAFF. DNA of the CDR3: TGCGCCAGCAGCCGAGGAATAACAGCGAACACTGAAGCTTTCTTT.

CDR3 DNA sequence: TGTGCCAGCAGCGGAGTAGGAGGGGGCGAGCAGTACTTC. Its translation is CASSGVGGGEQYF. This chain uses TRBV9 with TRBJ2-7; D tentatively reads TRBD1 or TRBD2 (6 bases each). Per germline, CDR1 SGDLS and CDR2 YYNGEE. The CDR3 extends over 13 amino acids. Trimming took 3 bases from V and 6 from J, leaving 13 bases between them.

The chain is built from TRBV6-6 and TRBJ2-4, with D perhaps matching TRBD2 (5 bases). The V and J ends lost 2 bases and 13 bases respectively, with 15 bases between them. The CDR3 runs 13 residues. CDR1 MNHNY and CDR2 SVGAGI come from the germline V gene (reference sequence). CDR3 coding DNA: TGTGCCAGCAGTTACCTCCGAGGTGGGGAGCAGTACTTC. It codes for CASSYLRGGEQYF.

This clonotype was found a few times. The CDR3 reads CASSLVAGQMNNEQFF. CDR3 DNA sequence: TGTGCCAGCAGCTTAGTGGCGGGACAGATGAACAATGAGCAGTTCTTC. The V gene is TRBV7-2, the J gene TRBJ2-1; D perhaps matches TRBD1 (7 bases). CDR1 and CDR2 from the germline V gene are SGHTA and FQGNSA. The CDR3 totals 16 residues. Trimming took 1 base from V and 5 from J, leaving 15 bases between them.

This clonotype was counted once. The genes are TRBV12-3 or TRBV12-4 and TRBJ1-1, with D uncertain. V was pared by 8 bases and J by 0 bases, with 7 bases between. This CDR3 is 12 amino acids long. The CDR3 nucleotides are TGTGCCAGCGACACAATGAACACTGAAGCTTTCTTT. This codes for CASDTMNTEAFF.

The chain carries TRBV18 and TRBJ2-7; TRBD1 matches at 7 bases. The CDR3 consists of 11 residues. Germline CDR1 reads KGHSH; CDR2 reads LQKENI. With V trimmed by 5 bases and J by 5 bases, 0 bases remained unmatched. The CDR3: CASSDRDEQYF. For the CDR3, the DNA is TGTGCCAGCTCAGACAGGGACGAGCAGTACTTC.